This T cell receptor (beta chain) was captured in a study of early T cells in non-severe SARS-CoV-2 infection. Study in general: It was bulk RNA from unsorted whole blood that was sequenced, and the chains were unpaired. Study results and caveats: There was a bias toward anti-spike CD8 responses in VDJdb matching, which missed private and CD4 specificities.

Molecules of cDNA were individually given unique molecular identifiers that were attached to them. A single record per CDR3 protein comes from TCRdb applying MiXCR to the 5' RACE reads. Of about 92,000 distinct CDR3 sequences in the sample, around 16% were seen once. Remarks on this clonotype: Its antigen is unknown.

Germline V CDR1 and CDR2: MDHEN, SYDVKM. The CDR3 sequence is 14 residues long. The trim removed 6 bases at V and 1 base at J, leaving 6 bases unmatched. The receptor was isolated from an adult who was a healthcare worker with PCR-confirmed SARS-CoV-2 infection or an uninfected control (not recorded which). The chain carries TRBV28 and TRBJ2-7, with 7 bases that match TRBD1. Source material: whole blood. CDR3 sequence: CASRDRLSSYEQYF. The CDR3 DNA reads as TGTGCCAGCAGGGACAGGCTATCATCCTACGAGCAGTACTTC.